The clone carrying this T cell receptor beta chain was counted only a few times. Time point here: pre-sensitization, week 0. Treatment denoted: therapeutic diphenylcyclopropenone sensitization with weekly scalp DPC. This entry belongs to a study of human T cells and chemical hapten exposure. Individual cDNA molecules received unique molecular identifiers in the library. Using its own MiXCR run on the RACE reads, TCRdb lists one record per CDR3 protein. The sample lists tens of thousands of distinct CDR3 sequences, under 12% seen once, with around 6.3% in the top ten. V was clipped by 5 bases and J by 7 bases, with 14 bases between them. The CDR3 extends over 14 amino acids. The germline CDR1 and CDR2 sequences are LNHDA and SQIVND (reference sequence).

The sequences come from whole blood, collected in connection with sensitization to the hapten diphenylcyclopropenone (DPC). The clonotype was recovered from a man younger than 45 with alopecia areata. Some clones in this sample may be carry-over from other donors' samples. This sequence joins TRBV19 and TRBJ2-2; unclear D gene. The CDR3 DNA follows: TGTGCCAGTAGTGGGATTTGGTTGCGCGGGGAGCTGTTTTTT. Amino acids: CASSGIWLRGELFF.